This is a list of T cell receptor beta chains from one sample in a study of blood T cell repertoires in COVID-19. Repertoires were generated with immunoSEQ multiplex PCR, while TCRdb's copy carries only in-frame clones and drops some. Of some 180,000 clones listed, 84% were seen once; the top ten hold around 2.7%. Material for sequencing was peripheral blood. Receptors were obtained from a woman of 80 years or more with COVID-19, enrolled during active disease. The CDR3 runs from the conserved cysteine through the conserved F or W. D genes are given only for firm matches. Size is stated for part of the rows, as once, few or many counts, or as a class when the clone is expanded.

j_gene,v_gene,d_gene,abundance,CDR3nt,CDR3aa
TRBJ2-7,TRBV2,TRBD1,NA,TGTGCCAGCAGTCCCGGGACAGGGTCCGAGCAGTACTTC,CASSPGTGSEQYF
TRBJ2-3,TRBV10-3,TRBD1,NA,TGTGCAAACAGGGGGCGAGACACAGATACGCAGTATTTT,CANRGRDTDTQYF
TRBJ2-1,TRBV27,NA,once,TGTGCCAGCAGTACGAAGCGGAACAATGAGCAGTTCTTC,CASSTKRNNEQFF
TRBJ1-6,TRBV7-9,NA,few,TGTGCCAGCACCCTGGGCCAGTCTAATTCACCCCTCCACTTT,CASTLGQSNSPLHF
TRBJ1-4,TRBV5-1,NA,NA,TGCGCCAGCAGCTTGATGGGGGGAGGTAATGAAAAACTGTTTTTT,CASSLMGGGNEKLFF
TRBJ2-3,TRBV2,TRBD2,NA,TGTGCCAGCAGGAAACTAGCGGAAACAGATACGCAGTATTTT,CASRKLAETDTQYF
TRBJ1-2,TRBV19,TRBD1,few,TGTGCCAGTAGTAGACAGGGAGGTTATGGCTACACCTTC,CASSRQGGYGYTF
TRBJ2-7,TRBV6-5,TRBD2,NA,TGTGCCAGCAACGCGCCGGGACTAGCCTACGAGCAGTACTTC,CASNAPGLAYEQYF
TRBJ2-7,TRBV6-5,TRBD1,NA,TGTGCCAGCAGTAACGGACAGGGCGTCACCTACGAGCAGTACTTC,CASSNGQGVTYEQYF
TRBJ2-6,TRBV18,NA,NA,TGTGCCAGCTCAACTTTACAGGCATCCTCTGGGGCCAACGTCCTGACTTTC,CASSTLQASSGANVLTF
TRBJ2-7,TRBV2,NA,NA,TGTGCCAGCAGTGAGCTCAGGGGGGCCTACGAGCAGTACTTC,CASSELRGAYEQYF
TRBJ2-7,TRBV6-5,NA,NA,TGTGCCAGTCGCGACCCGGGATTTTCCTACGAGCAGTACTTC,CASRDPGFSYEQYF
TRBJ2-1,TRBV5-4,NA,NA,TGTGCCAGCAGCTTGGGGCGGGCCCCCTCCTACAATGAGCAGTTCTTC,CASSLGRAPSYNEQFF
TRBJ2-7,TRBV5-1,NA,few,TGCGCCAGCAGCTTGGATCAGGCTACCTACGAGCAGTACTTC,CASSLDQATYEQYF
TRBJ1-5,TRBV2,NA,NA,TGTGCCAGCAGAGACAACAGGGATCCGCAGCCCCAGCATTTT,CASRDNRDPQPQHF
TRBJ2-3,TRBV30,NA,NA,TGTGCCTGGAGTAGGGGGTCTCGTAGCACAGATACGCAGTATTTT,CAWSRGSRSTDTQYF
TRBJ2-5,TRBV12-2,NA,once,TGTGCAAGTCGCTTAGAGAGGGCCCTCCTCCAAGAGACCCAGTACTTC,CASRLERALLQETQYF
TRBJ1-1,TRBV18,NA,NA,TGTGCCAGCTCACCACTAGATACTGAAGCTTTCTTT,CASSPLDTEAFF
TRBJ2-2,TRBV9,NA,NA,TGTGCCAGCAGCGTAGATCGGGTCGGGGAGCTGTTTTTT,CASSVDRVGELFF
TRBJ2-7,TRBV27,NA,NA,TGTGCCAGCAGTTTCCAGGGGAAAGGGAACTACGAGCAGTACTTC,CASSFQGKGNYEQYF
TRBJ1-6,TRBV27,NA,once,TGTGCCAGCAGATACCACGGGGGTTCACCCCTCCACTTT,CASRYHGGSPLHF
TRBJ2-3,TRBV5-1,NA,once,TGCGCCAGCAGCTTTCAGGGAAGCACAGATACGCAGTATTTT,CASSFQGSTDTQYF
TRBJ2-1,TRBV29-1,TRBD2,NA,TGCAGCGTTGACCCGACTAGCGGGGGCCGAGGCTCCTACAATGAGCAGTTCTTC,CSVDPTSGGRGSYNEQFF
TRBJ2-1,TRBV1,NA,NA,TGCACCAGCAGCCAAGGGCTAGCGGCCTACAATGAGCAGTTCTTC,CTSSQGLAAYNEQFF
TRBJ1-2,TRBV7-8,TRBD1,few,TGTGCCAGCAGCGCGACTCTACAGGGGGGGAGGGATGGCTACACCTTC,CASSATLQGGRDGYTF
TRBJ1-4,TRBV14,NA,once,TGTGCCAGCAGCCAAGACCGCGGAGTCGGAAAACTGTTTTTT,CASSQDRGVGKLFF
TRBJ2-7,TRBV29-1,NA,NA,TGCAGCGTTGAAGGGCAGGGTGGAGACGAGCAGTACTTC,CSVEGQGGDEQYF
TRBJ2-5,TRBV5-1,TRBD1,NA,TGCGCCAGCAGATTGACAGGGGGCGCGGAGACCCAGTACTTC,CASRLTGGAETQYF